This note documents a single T cell receptor (beta chain) sequence. This clone's antigen is unknown. No much larger clone exists at a distance of one base, and base qualities are not known. The CDR3 regions of human TCRbeta chains were subjected to immunosequencing. From the authors' description of their analysis: TCRs in the repertoires were matched against a reference library of SARS-CoV-2-specific TCRs that had been generated with the MIRA antigen-specificity platform. Breadth meant the fraction of unique TCRs that were SARS-CoV-2-associated, whereas depth meant the fraction of total T cells that were SARS-CoV-2-associated. Using the MIRA data, every spike-specific TCR was mapped to the spike region that the TCR reacted to and assigned to either a CD4 or a CD8 class. Log10-transformed breadth and depth values were compared by one-way ANOVA with Sidak's multiple comparisons tests. The clones in this table, taken by TCRdb from immuneACCESS, are in-frame only. Not every clone is retained; where verified, under half of the shortfall comes from an unresolved V gene, and the cause of the rest is unknown. V and J calls and clone size are as listed in that table; D and trimming were resolved from the DNA. The table for this sample lists roughly 160,000 clones; 94% of them were counted only once. Approximately 0.64% of the sample comes from the top ten.

The time point label, read with the paper, signifies: baseline before first vaccination. Samples from vaccinated people were obtained from the UK trials COV001 and COV002, which included a single-blind randomized controlled phase 2/3 trial of AZD1222 (ChAdOx1 nCoV-19) in healthy adults. Trial participant PBMC samples were collected at day 0 and day 28 after the second dose for TCRbeta chain sequencing. The entry originates in a study of T cell responses to AZD1222 COVID-19 vaccine (dated by TCRdb to the early 2020s). Study-level background: Because spike-specific TCR depth and breadth did not differ between the two schedules, AZD1222 recipients who got a second dose at roughly 4 weeks were pooled with those who got a second dose at roughly 12 weeks. Trial participants were enrolled into age subgroups of 18-55, 56-69 and 70-plus years, which contained around 150, 29 and 61 TCR-sequenced participants, respectively. TCR sequencing covered fewer than 250 trial participants: some 210 given two doses of AZD1222 and about 26 given two doses of MenACWY control vaccine. Here is what the overall study found, with its caveats: In the small 56-69-year group, the increase in depth fell short of significance, most likely because of low power. Spike-specific TCR breadth and depth rose significantly after two AZD1222 doses compared with day 0 and with MenACWY recipients. Conclusions about previously exposed vaccinees are limited because only 5 or 6 AZD1222 recipients were SARS-CoV-2 seropositive at baseline. Epitopes outside the regions mutated in the B.1.351 and B.1.1.7 variants were reportedly recognized by nearly half of the unique spike-specific TCRs. Participants were mostly white British, with more females than males. The authors suggested clonal diversity may have been underestimated. Vaccine-associated CD4 TCRs spanned the whole spike protein, with dominant responses in regions 160-218 and 743-854. No day 14 peak-response samples were available, so repertoires were characterized only after the peak T cell response.

V loses 2 bases, J loses 5 bases, and the germline ends lie 9 bases apart. Per the germline V gene, MNHNS is the CDR1 and SASEGT is the CDR2. Spanning cysteine to phenylalanine, the CDR3 consists of 13 amino acids. Kept here is only the CDR3 DNA, which spans 39 bases and is read in frame from base 1. Recombination connected TRBV6-1 to TRBJ1-1, with no confidently assigned D gene. The input for sequencing was peripheral blood, taken on day 0 of AZD1222 vaccination. The clonotype was recovered from an adult in good health. The CDR3 loop reads CASSENGQTEAFF. At the DNA level, the sequence is TGTGCCAGCAGTGAAAATGGGCAAACTGAAGCTTTCTTT.